A selection of T cell receptor beta chains follows, all from one sample in a study of cytomegalovirus exposure and HLA in healthy donors. Sequencing used immunoSEQ multiplex PCR; TCRdb keeps in-frame clones, though not all of them. The sample yields about 160,000 clones, less than 80% seen once. Sequenced: PBMCs. The receptors stem from a man aged 35-49 years in good health and CMV-seronegative. Each CDR3 is given with its conserved first and last residue. D genes are given only for firm matches. A row's size may be missing; if present it is once, few, many or a size class.

abundance,d_gene,v_gene,len,j_gene,CDR3aa,CDR3nt
-,-,TRBV7-9,16,TRBJ2-5,CASSHAMGPNQETQYF,TGTGCCAGCAGCCATGCGATGGGGCCAAACCAAGAGACCCAGTACTTC
-,TRBD2,TRBV13,16,TRBJ2-7,CASSSRTSGGAGEQYF,TGTGCCAGCAGCTCTCGGACTAGCGGGGGGGCAGGTGAGCAGTACTTC
-,-,TRBV14,14,TRBJ2-5,CASSQEQDQETQYF,TGTGCCAGCAGCCAAGAACAGGACCAAGAGACCCAGTACTTC
-,TRBD1,TRBV5-3,15,TRBJ2-3,CARSSDRVRSDTQYF,TGTGCCAGAAGCTCGGACAGGGTCCGTTCAGATACGCAGTATTTT
-,TRBD2,TRBV18,16,TRBJ2-7,CASSQIGGTRGYEQYF,TGTGCCAGCTCACAAATAGGAGGGACGCGGGGGTACGAGCAGTACTTC
-,TRBD1,TRBV6-6,14,TRBJ2-2,CASRPGGDTGELFF,TGTGCCAGCAGGCCAGGGGGTGACACCGGGGAGCTGTTTTTT
-,TRBD1,TRBV5-1,15,TRBJ2-5,CASSLVGQGPETQYF,TGCGCCAGCAGCTTGGTGGGACAGGGTCCAGAGACCCAGTACTTC
-,-,TRBV6-6,15,TRBJ1-1,CASSRVLQVGTEAFF,TGTGCCAGCAGTAGAGTGTTACAGGTCGGCACTGAAGCTTTCTTT
-,-,TRBV5-4,14,TRBJ1-4,CASSLEATNEKLFF,TGTGCCAGCAGCTTGGAAGCTACTAATGAAAAACTGTTTTTT
-,TRBD1,TRBV6-1,12,TRBJ1-2,CASYRGNYGYTF,TGTGCCAGCTACAGGGGTAACTATGGCTACACCTTC
-,-,TRBV5-1,13,TRBJ2-7,CASSLGQSYEQYF,TGCGCCAGCAGCTTGGGACAAAGCTACGAGCAGTACTTC
-,-,TRBV5-1,14,TRBJ1-4,CASSPGQKNEKLFF,TGCGCCAGCAGCCCCGGACAGAAAAATGAAAAACTGTTTTTT
few,-,TRBV5-1,14,TRBJ2-7,CASSGGGMEGEQYF,TGCGCCAGCAGCGGTGGGGGGATGGAGGGCGAGCAGTACTTC
-,TRBD1,TRBV7-2,15,TRBJ2-1,CASSPDRGSYNEQFF,TGTGCCAGCAGCCCAGACAGGGGTTCCTACAATGAGCAGTTCTTC
-,-,TRBV6-5,12,TRBJ1-1,CASTNQATEAFF,TGTGCCAGCACTAACCAGGCTACTGAAGCTTTCTTT
-,-,TRBV6-1,14,TRBJ2-4,CASSPPLAKNIQYF,TGTGCCAGCAGCCCCCCCTTAGCCAAAAACATTCAGTACTTC
-,TRBD1,TRBV4-1,20,TRBJ2-6,CASSPRVGTGSLSGANVLTF,TGCGCCAGCAGCCCGAGGGTCGGGACAGGGTCCCTATCTGGGGCCAACGTCCTGACTTTC
-,-,TRBV5-1,13,TRBJ2-7,CASSLNAANEQYF,TGCGCCAGCAGCTTAAATGCGGCCAACGAGCAGTACTTC
-,TRBD1,TRBV7-2,16,TRBJ2-3,CASSPPGTGVADTQYF,TGTGCCAGCAGCCCCCCCGGGACAGGGGTGGCAGATACGCAGTATTTT
once,TRBD1,TRBV29-1,13,TRBJ2-7,CSVDLTGSYEQYF,TGCAGCGTTGACCTGACAGGGAGCTACGAGCAGTACTTC
few,-,TRBV18,14,TRBJ1-2,CASSPDHGDGGYTF,TGTGCCAGCTCACCAGATCACGGGGATGGCGGCTACACCTTC
-,-,TRBV5-6,16,TRBJ2-5,CASSLVGSENQETQYF,TGTGCCAGCAGCTTGGTCGGTAGCGAGAACCAAGAGACCCAGTACTTC
-,TRBD1,TRBV25-1,17,TRBJ1-4,CASSERAGGGTNEKLFF,TGTGCCAGCAGTGAGAGGGCAGGGGGCGGCACTAATGAAAAACTGTTTTTT
-,TRBD1,TRBV5-1,13,TRBJ1-2,CASSSRDRGGYTF,TGCGCCAGCAGCTCCCGGGACAGGGGCGGCTACACCTTC
-,TRBD1,TRBV30,12,TRBJ1-2,CAWRGDSYGYTF,TGTGCCTGGAGGGGGGACAGCTATGGCTACACCTTC
-,TRBD2,TRBV18,16,TRBJ2-5,CASSPRVAGLQETQYF,TGTGCCAGCTCTCCCCGGGTAGCGGGGCTCCAAGAGACCCAGTACTTC
-,-,TRBV30,15,TRBJ2-3,CAWSGVRVWTDTQYF,TGTGCCTGGAGTGGGGTCAGGGTCTGGACAGATACGCAGTATTTT
-,-,TRBV7-9,15,TRBJ1-5,CASSFETGKGQPQHF,TGTGCCAGCAGCTTCGAGACAGGAAAAGGTCAGCCCCAGCATTTT
once,TRBD1,TRBV2,16,TRBJ1-4,CASRGAGQGRYEKLFF,TGTGCCAGCAGGGGGGCGGGACAGGGTCGATATGAAAAACTGTTTTTT
-,TRBD2,TRBV19,14,TRBJ2-2,CASSMGGGTGELFF,TGTGCCAGTAGTATGGGGGGGGGCACCGGGGAGCTGTTTTTT
-,TRBD1,TRBV5-1,15,TRBJ1-3,CASSWAGGSGNTIYF,TGCGCCAGCAGCTGGGCAGGGGGCTCTGGAAACACCATATATTTT
-,TRBD1,TRBV5-4,13,TRBJ2-5,CASKTTGRETQYF,TGTGCCAGCAAGACGACAGGGCGCGAGACCCAGTACTTC
few,TRBD1,TRBV19,13,TRBJ1-3,CASSTGGGNTIYF,TGTGCCAGCTCCACAGGGGGTGGAAACACCATATATTTT
few,-,TRBV5-1,12,TRBJ1-1,CASSSGGVEAFF,TGCGCCAGCAGCTCCGGGGGTGTTGAAGCTTTCTTT
-,-,TRBV2,13,TRBJ2-7,CASLTGATYEQYF,TGTGCCAGTCTGACAGGCGCAACCTACGAGCAGTACTTC
-,TRBD1,TRBV2,13,TRBJ2-3,CASRDRGYITQYF,TGTGCCAGCCGGGACAGGGGTTATATTACGCAGTATTTT
few,-,TRBV4-3,13,TRBJ2-7,CASSQGSDYEQYF,TGCGCCAGCAGCCAAGGGTCAGACTACGAGCAGTACTTC
-,-,TRBV18,13,TRBJ1-2,CASSPTEGLGYTF,TGTGCCAGCTCACCAACAGAGGGTCTCGGCTACACCTTC
-,TRBD2,TRBV19,13,TRBJ2-7,CASRATSTYEQYF,TGTGCCAGTAGGGCGACTAGCACCTACGAGCAGTACTTC
once,TRBD1,TRBV2,14,TRBJ2-7,CASSPRTGNYEQYF,TGTGCCAGCAGTCCAAGGACAGGAAACTACGAGCAGTACTTC
-,TRBD1,TRBV11-2,14,TRBJ2-7,CASSFGTGLYEQYF,TGTGCCAGCAGCTTTGGGACAGGGTTGTACGAGCAGTACTTC
-,-,TRBV11-2,14,TRBJ1-1,CASTSLRERTEAFF,TGTGCCAGCACCTCACTGCGGGAAAGGACTGAAGCTTTCTTT
-,-,TRBV5-6,13,TRBJ1-1,CASSFVSNTEAFF,TGTGCCAGCAGCTTCGTCAGTAACACTGAAGCTTTCTTT
-,-,TRBV2,11,TRBJ2-7,CASKETYEQYF,TGTGCCAGCAAAGAGACCTACGAGCAGTACTTC
-,TRBD2,TRBV19,17,TRBJ2-3,CASSIDLAGVLTDTQYF,TGTGCCAGTAGTATAGATCTGGCGGGGGTTCTCACAGATACGCAGTATTTT
-,-,TRBV29-1,12,TRBJ2-7,CSVARGDKGQYF,TGCAGCGTTGCCAGGGGAGATAAGGGACAGTACTTC
-,TRBD2,TRBV4-2,16,TRBJ2-1,CASSQEGAGDYNEQFF,TGTGCCAGCAGCCAAGAAGGAGCGGGGGATTACAATGAGCAGTTCTTC
-,TRBD2,TRBV4-1,16,TRBJ2-5,CASSFPGTSGGETQYF,TGCGCCAGCAGCTTCCCCGGGACTAGCGGGGGGGAGACCCAGTACTTC
-,TRBD1,TRBV28,18,TRBJ1-5,CASSSKGRGTTSNQPQHF,TGTGCCAGCAGTTCTAAGGGCAGGGGGACCACTAGCAATCAGCCCCAGCATTTT
few,-,TRBV4-2,14,TRBJ1-2,CASSQVAGNYGYTF,TGTGCCAGCAGCCAAGTGGCAGGGAACTATGGCTACACCTTC
-,TRBD1,TRBV27,15,TRBJ1-2,CASSPTGTANYGYTF,TGTGCCAGCAGTCCAACCGGGACAGCTAACTATGGCTACACCTTC
-,-,TRBV9,15,TRBJ2-2,CASSVDSGYTGELFF,TGTGCCAGCAGCGTAGATTCCGGGTACACCGGGGAGCTGTTTTTT